Below, 6 T cell receptor beta chains from the same sample are listed, as sequenced in a study of T cell changes during pregnancy in multiple sclerosis. TCRdb keeps only in-frame clones here, not all; method: immunoSEQ multiplex PCR. Found here are about 50,000 clones, around 90% of them singletons; the top ten hold 0.25% to 0.3%. Sequenced material: CD4+ T cells from peripheral blood mononuclear cells, taken in the second trimester of pregnancy. The origin of the receptors is a female donor with multiple sclerosis, enrolled in a pregnancy study.

The chain couples TRBV27 to TRBJ1-3; 7 bases are shared with TRBD1. Trimming removed 6 bases from V and 2 bases from J; junction bases left unmatched: 7. This CDR3 contains 15 residues. The germline V gene has CDR1 MNHEY and CDR2 SMNVEV (reference sequence). The CDR3 coding sequence is TGTGCCAGCAGGTATCAGGGGGATCCTGGAAACACCATATATTTT. Protein sequence: CASRYQGDPGNTIYF.

This clone was detected once. This sequence joins TRBV9 and TRBJ2-5, with 11 nucleotides matching TRBD1. Germline V gene data show CDR1 as SGDLS and CDR2 as YYNGEE. Trimming cost V 4 bases and J 3 bases; bases outside gene matches: 8. The CDR3 has 16 residues. The CDR3 protein is CASSRWGDRGEETQYF. The CDR3 coding sequence is TGTGCCAGCAGCCGTTGGGGGGACAGGGGGGAAGAGACCCAGTACTTC. Supplemented by reference TRBV9 and TRBJ2-5, the full variable domain reads DSGVTQTPKHLITATGQRVTLRCSPRSGDLSVYWYQQSLDQGLQFLIQYYNGEERAKGNILERFSAQQFPDLHSELNLSSLELGDSALYFCASSRWGDRGEETQYFGPGTRLLVL.

The J gene is TRBJ2-7, the V gene TRBV6-1; 11 bases are a match to TRBD2. This CDR3 has 14 residues. The J segment lost 4 bases and the V segment lost 6 bases, leaving 5 bases of the junction unmatched. The germline V gene encodes CDR1 MNHNS and CDR2 SASEGT. CDR3 amino acids: CASRPLAGVYEQYF. The CDR3 DNA reads TGTGCCAGCAGACCACTAGCGGGGGTTTACGAGCAGTACTTC.

This chain links TRBV9 with TRBJ2-2; tentative D call: TRBD2 (5 bases). The CDR3 is 15 amino acids. Trimming removed 0 bases at V and 4 bases at J, with 10 bases between. The germline CDR1 and CDR2 sequences are SGDLS and YYNGEE. CDR3 nucleotide sequence: TGTGCCAGCAGCGTAGAGACGGGGATCACCGGGGAGCTGTTTTTT. This gives the protein CASSVETGITGELFF.

The chain has TRBV7-6 and TRBJ1-1, with D hard to call. CDR3 length: 14 residues. CDR1 SGHVS and CDR2 FNYEAQ come from the germline V gene. Deletions cut 1 base from V and 4 bases from J, with 10 bases between. In nucleotides, the CDR3 is TGTGCCAGCAGCTTAGTGGGAGAAGGCACTGAAGCTTTCTTT. Protein sequence: CASSLVGEGTEAFF.

The chain recombines TRBV5-4 with TRBJ2-2, with TRBD1 matching over 12 bases. After removal of 5 bases from V and 6 bases from J, the junction contained 5 bases not matched to a gene. The CDR3 runs to 15 residues. In germline, CDR1 is SGHNT, CDR2 YYREEE (reference sequence). CDR3 protein: CASRTGTGGPGELFF. The CDR3 DNA is TGTGCCAGCAGGACCGGGACAGGGGGCCCCGGGGAGCTGTTTTTT.